The 13 T cell receptor beta chains listed next were all sequenced from one sample in a study of radiotherapy plus CTLA-4 blockade in lung cancer. Repertoires were generated with immunoSEQ multiplex PCR, while TCRdb's copy carries only in-frame clones and drops some. In the table there are roughly 70,000 clones, around 87% of which are singletons. Sequenced material: peripheral blood, taken from a patient treated with radiotherapy plus ipilimumab. Receptors originate from a human donor with non-small cell lung cancer that progressed on radiotherapy plus ipilimumab.

The chain recombines TRBV6-5 with TRBJ1-1; no definite D call. Trimming removed 6 bases at V and 1 base at J, with 9 bases between. The CDR3 length is 13 residues. Germline assignment: CDR1 MNHEY and CDR2 SVGAGI. CDR3 loop: CASSRMRNTEAFF. CDR3 coding DNA: TGTGCCAGCAGCCGGATGAGGAACACTGAAGCTTTCTTT.

The genes are TRBV10-1 and TRBJ1-1; no definite D call. V lost 6 bases, J lost 1 base, and 9 bases lay in between. The CDR3 runs to 13 residues. The V gene's germline CDR1 is WNHNN and CDR2 SYGVQD (reference sequence). The CDR3, as DNA: TGCGCCAGCAGACTTGCAGCGAACACTGAAGCTTTCTTT. Residues: CASRLAANTEAFF.

This chain connects TRBV11-2 to TRBJ2-5, with TRBD2 identical over 8 bases. Per germline, CDR1 SGHAT and CDR2 FQNNGV. The CDR3 is 17 residues long. Unmatched junction bases numbered 16, after V lost 5 bases and J lost 5 bases. The CDR3 DNA is TGTGCCAGCAGCCCTAGCGGGTCCGGGGGTAAAAGGGAGACCCAGTACTTC. Encoded protein: CASSPSGSGGKRETQYF. The full variable domain, its missing parts supplied by reference TRBV11-2 and TRBJ2-5, is EAGVAQSPRYKIIEKRQSVAFWCNPISGHATLYWYQQILGQGPKLLIQFQNNGVVDDSQLPKDRFSAERLKGVDSTLKIQPAKLEDSAVYLCASSPSGSGGKRETQYFGPGTRLLVL.

The sample holds a few counts of this clone. CDR3 residues: CASSQVGQYYGYTF. DNA of the CDR3: TGCGCCAGCAGCCAAGTAGGTCAGTACTATGGCTACACCTTC. The chain carries TRBV4-1 and TRBJ1-2; no definite D call. The germline V and J ends were trimmed by 1 base and 3 bases, with 9 bases remaining between them. The CDR3 spans 14 residues. The germline V gene encodes CDR1 MGHRA and CDR2 YSYEKL.

The CDR3 here is CASSFGGLAGREQFF. CDR3 nucleotides: TGTGCCAGCAGCTTCGGGGGACTAGCGGGACGAGAGCAGTTCTTC. The J gene is TRBJ2-1, the V gene TRBV11-3, with 13 bases lining up with TRBD2. The CDR3 spans 15 residues. Germline V CDR1 and CDR2: SGHNT, YENEEA. Germline trimming cut 3 bases from V and 10 bases from J; bases unmatched to any gene: 6.

A note on this clone: At one end the junction does not follow the germline gene, possibly because of a read error. This sequence joins TRBV6-1 and TRBJ2-5; 7 bases map to TRBD1. This CDR3 is built from 13 residues. The germline V gene encodes CDR1 MNHNS and CDR2 SASEGT. CDR3 loop: CASSGQGTETRYF. In DNA form, the CDR3 reads TGTGCCAGCAGTGGACAGGGAACCGAGACCCGGTACTTC.

This rearrangement joins TRBV7-9 to TRBJ1-2; possible D gene TRBD1, 5 bases. The CDR3 runs 14 residues. Trimming took off 5 bases at V and 8 bases at J, with 18 bases between the two ends. CDR1 and CDR2 from the germline V gene are SEHNR and FQNEAQ (reference sequence). The CDR3 region has the DNA TGTGCCAGCAGCCCAAACCGGGACGCGGGGGGCTACACCTTC. Encoded protein: CASSPNRDAGGYTF. Looking up the rest from reference TRBV7-9 and TRBJ1-2 gives the full variable domain: DTGVSQNPRHKITKRGQNVTFRCDPISEHNRLYWYRQTLGQGPEFLTYFQNEAQLEKSRLLSDRFSAERPKGSFSTLEIQRTEQGDSAMYLCASSPNRDAGGYTFGSGTRLTVV.

The chain has TRBV5-4 and TRBJ2-1, with TRBD2 identical over 11 bases. The germline CDR1 and CDR2 sequences are SGHNT and YYREEE (reference sequence). V gave up 6 bases and J gave up 3 bases; unmatched junction bases: 5. The CDR3 has 15 residues. The CDR3 loop reads CASTVGLAVYNEQFF. In DNA form, the CDR3 reads TGTGCCAGCACTGTGGGACTAGCGGTCTACAATGAGCAGTTCTTC. Full variable domain (rest looked up from reference TRBV5-4 and TRBJ2-1): ETGVTQSPTHLIKTRGQQVTLRCSSQSGHNTVSWYQQALGQGPQFIFQYYREEENGRGNFPPRFSGLQFPNYSSELNVNALELDDSALYLCASTVGLAVYNEQFFGPGTRLTVL.

CDR3: CASSVAPGRDTEAFF. The CDR3, as DNA: TGTGCCAGCAGCGTAGCGCCAGGGAGGGACACTGAAGCTTTCTTT. V gene TRBV9 combines with J gene TRBJ1-1, with a tentative D call TRBD1 (5 bases). V shed 0 bases and J shed 3 bases, with 12 bases lying between them. The CDR3 spans 15 residues. Germline assignment: CDR1 SGDLS and CDR2 YYNGEE.

The genes are TRBV29-1 and TRBJ2-2; 7 nucleotides line up with TRBD2. Germline V gives CDR1 SQVTM, CDR2 ANQGSEA. The junction had 2 bases not matched to a gene; V was cut back by 5 bases and J by 2 bases. The CDR3 totals 13 residues. DNA of the CDR3: TGCAGCGTTAGCGGGGCCAACACCGGGGAGCTGTTTTTT. This sequence encodes CSVSGANTGELFF.

This clone showed up just once. This sequence joins TRBV19 and TRBJ2-1, with TRBD2 identical over 7 bases. The trim removed 10 bases at V and 0 bases at J, leaving 9 bases unmatched. CDR3 length: 15 amino acids. Germline V gene sequence: CDR1 LNHDA, CDR2 SQIVND (reference sequence). CDR3 sequence: CATRGSGYSYNEQFF. CDR3 bases: TGTGCCACCCGGGGTAGCGGGTACTCCTACAATGAGCAGTTCTTC. Full variable domain (outside the CDR3, taken from reference TRBV19 and TRBJ2-1): DGGITQSPKYLFRKEGQNVTLSCEQNLNHDAMYWYRQDPGQGLRLIYYSQIVNDFQKGDIAEGYSVSREKKESFPLTVTSAQKNPTAFYLCATRGSGYSYNEQFFGPGTRLTVL.

This clone has more than one count but fewer than ten. This chain uses TRBV27 with TRBJ2-2, with D unclear. V lost 4 bases and J 4 bases, leaving 4 bases between the germline ends. CDR1 is MNHEY, CDR2 SMNVEV, per germline (reference sequence). The CDR3 length is 12 residues. CDR3 region: CASSWSTGELFF. In nucleotides, the CDR3 is TGTGCCAGCAGTTGGAGCACCGGGGAGCTGTTTTTT.

V gene TRBV4-1 combines with J gene TRBJ2-5; D unclear. The V gene's germline CDR1 is MGHRA and CDR2 YSYEKL. The CDR3 extends over 15 amino acids. With 0 bases removed from V and 1 base from J, the gap between germline ends came to 9 bases. The DNA for the CDR3 is TGCGCCAGCAGCCAAGATCTCGGGTCCCAAGAGACCCAGTACTTC. Translation: CASSQDLGSQETQYF.